Listed below are T cell receptor beta chains from one sample, sequenced in a study of cytomegalovirus exposure and HLA in healthy donors. Sequenced by immunoSEQ multiplex PCR; TCRdb stores in-frame clones only, minus some. The table lists 65,000 to 100,000 clones, under 95% of them singletons. Sequenced input: PBMCs. The receptors derive from a woman between 25 and 40 years old in good health and CMV-seronegative. Both conserved end residues are part of each CDR3. A D gene is named only where the DNA matches it firmly. Clone size, where shown, is once, few, many, or a class for clones that have expanded.

CDR3,DNA,D,J,size,V
CASSFRGPAFF,TGTGCCAGCAGCTTCAGGGGTCCAGCTTTCTTT,-,TRBJ1-1,-,TRBV7-6
CASRTGNYEQYF,TGTGCCAGCCGGACGGGAAATTACGAGCAGTACTTC,-,TRBJ2-7,-,TRBV6-5
CASSLAQTGSNEKLFF,TGTGCCAGCAGCTTAGCCCAGACAGGGTCGAATGAAAAACTGTTTTTT,TRBD1,TRBJ1-4,-,TRBV7-6
CASSLGQGNTEAFF,TGTGCCAGCAGCCTCGGACAGGGAAACACTGAAGCTTTCTTT,TRBD1,TRBJ1-1,-,TRBV7-2
CASSVWDRGQGSNQPQHF,TGTGCCAGCAGTGTCTGGGACAGGGGGCAAGGTAGCAATCAGCCCCAGCATTTT,TRBD1,TRBJ1-5,-,TRBV6-1
CAISGGLAVNTDTQYF,TGTGCCATCAGTGGGGGACTAGCGGTAAACACAGATACGCAGTATTTT,TRBD2,TRBJ2-3,-,TRBV10-3
CASRNEGMNTEAFF,TGTGCCAGCAGAAATGAGGGTATGAACACTGAAGCTTTCTTT,-,TRBJ1-1,once,TRBV9
CASSEHSSYNEQFF,TGCGCCAGCAGTGAGCACAGCTCCTACAATGAGCAGTTCTTC,-,TRBJ2-1,-,TRBV10-1
CASSRSGLQETQYF,TGCGCCAGCAGTAGGTCAGGGCTACAAGAGACCCAGTACTTC,-,TRBJ2-5,few,TRBV5-1
CASIQGTYGSPLHF,TGCGCCAGCATCCAGGGGACCTACGGTTCACCCCTCCACTTT,-,TRBJ1-6,-,TRBV10-2
CASRRTATDHYNEQFF,TGCGCCAGCAGACGCACAGCAACGGATCACTACAATGAGCAGTTCTTC,-,TRBJ2-1,-,TRBV4-1
CAWSVITGNYGYTF,TGTGCCTGGAGTGTAATCACAGGGAACTATGGCTACACCTTC,-,TRBJ1-2,once,TRBV30
CASSLYRTSYEQYF,TGCGCCAGCAGCCTATACAGGACCTCCTACGAGCAGTACTTC,-,TRBJ2-7,-,TRBV4-3